One and the same sample provided the 17 T cell receptor beta chains below, sequenced in a study of T cell changes during pregnancy in multiple sclerosis (dated by TCRdb to 2018 to 2020). The method behind the library was the immunoSEQ multiplex PCR assay. This immuneACCESS table, as held by TCRdb, lists in-frame sequences with V and J called but not all clones. Of the missing ones, under half trace to an unresolved V gene in checked studies; the others have no known cause. Here the sample has about 55,000 clones; roughly 94% occur a single time. The ten most abundant clones make up 3.5% of the sample. Here the sequenced sample was CD8+ T cells from peripheral blood mononuclear cells, taken in the third trimester of pregnancy. All receptors come from a female donor with multiple sclerosis, enrolled in a pregnancy study.

This chain joins TRBV6-6 and TRBJ2-1; a possible D gene is TRBD2 (5 bases). The CDR3 covers 14 residues. The V gene's germline CDR1 is MNHNY and CDR2 SVGAGI (reference sequence). V was shortened by 7 bases and J by 2 bases, with 12 bases between the two germline ends. This chain's CDR3 is CASIGDLPYNEQFF. DNA for the CDR3: TGTGCCAGCATCGGGGATCTCCCCTACAATGAGCAGTTCTTC.

J is TRBJ2-1 and V is TRBV28; 7 bases are a match to TRBD2. Germline V CDR1 and CDR2: MDHEN, SYDVKM. CDR3 size: 17 residues. V gave up 2 bases and J gave up 5 bases; unmatched junction bases: 12. CDR3 nucleotides: TGTGCCAGCAGTTTAATGGTCCCCGCGGGACTACACAATGAGCAGTTCTTC. Translation gives CASSLMVPAGLHNEQFF.

The rearrangement uses TRBV19 and TRBJ1-5; 10 bases line up with TRBD1. Germline CDR1 is LNHDA and CDR2 is SQIVND (reference sequence). The CDR3 contains 17 residues. The J segment lost 0 bases and the V segment lost 10 bases, leaving 12 bases of the junction unmatched. The CDR3 here is CATNRLGTGDSNQPQHF. Here the CDR3 DNA reads TGTGCCACCAACCGGTTGGGGACAGGGGATAGCAATCAGCCCCAGCATTTT.

This chain uses TRBV23-1 with TRBJ1-5; TRBD1 is a possible D gene (5 bases). TRBV23-1 is given ORF status, its function remaining uncertain. Trimming removed 3 bases from V and 7 bases from J, with 13 bases in between. The CDR3 spans 14 residues. The CDR3 loop is CASSQGDFNQPQHF. As DNA, the CDR3 is TGCGCCAGCAGTCAGGGGGACTTCAACCAGCCCCAGCATTTT.

Comments on this clone: At one end, the junction sequence differs from germline, possibly due to a read error. The CDR3, as DNA: TGTGCCAGCATTCGGAACAGGGTAAACTTC. It is translated as CASIRNRVNF. V gene TRBV6-6 combines with J gene TRBJ2-4, with D maybe TRBD1 (6 bases). Germline V gives CDR1 MNHNY, CDR2 SVGAGI (reference sequence). This CDR3 region has 10 residues.

The CDR3 DNA sequence: TGTGCCAGCAGTGAAGGGGCAGGCCTAACCAAGGTCGAGTACTTC. Translation gives CASSEGAGLTKVEYF. The V call is TRBV6-1, the J call TRBJ2-7; no clear D. The length of the CDR3 is 15 residues. The V end was cut by 1 base, the J end by 11 bases, with 21 bases between. Germline V CDR1 and CDR2: MNHNS, SASEGT.

J is TRBJ2-7 and V is TRBV7-8, with 12 bases matching TRBD2. The CDR3 length is 17 residues. V shed 0 bases, J shed 3 bases, and the junction held 6 bases outside the gene matches. CDR1 and CDR2 (germline): SGHVS, FQNEAQ. For the CDR3, the DNA is TGTGCCAGCAGCTTAGCGCTAGCGGGAGGGCCTTTCTACGAGCAGTACTTC. This gives the protein CASSLALAGGPFYEQYF.

The chain links TRBV5-1 to TRBJ2-1; D remains unclear. V gave up 2 bases and J gave up 0 bases, with 12 bases separating them. CDR3 length: 16 amino acids. CDR1 is SGHRS and CDR2 is YFSETQ in the germline V gene. The CDR3 protein is CASSFVIVNSYNEQFF. The CDR3 DNA sequence: TGCGCCAGCAGCTTCGTGATAGTAAACTCCTACAATGAGCAGTTCTTC.

This chain joins TRBV29-1 and TRBJ2-7; 9 bases map to TRBD1. Germline assignment: CDR1 SQVTM and CDR2 ANQGSEA. This CDR3 comprises 13 residues. V dropped 5 bases and J dropped 1; count of bases not matched to a gene: 3. The CDR3 here is CSVRTGASYEQYF. The CDR3 nucleotides read TGCAGCGTTAGGACAGGGGCTTCCTACGAGCAGTACTTC.

The CDR3 nucleotides are TGTGCCAGCAGCCCGTTTAGACAGAGCACAGATACGCAGTATTTT. Its translation: CASSPFRQSTDTQYF. This chain connects TRBV7-6 to TRBJ2-3, with D possibly TRBD1 on 5 matching bases. This CDR3 is 15 amino acids long. Trimming cost V 5 bases and J 0 bases, with 12 bases left between them. The V gene's germline CDR1 is SGHVS and CDR2 FNYEAQ.

The rearrangement joins TRBV25-1 to TRBJ1-1; D possibly corresponds to TRBD1 (6 bases). V was clipped by 4 bases and J by 1 base, with 7 bases between them. Germline V lookup: CDR1 MGHDK, CDR2 SYGVNS. The length of the CDR3 is 13 residues. The CDR3 sequence: CASSGRGNTEAFF. CDR3 nucleotides: TGTGCCAGCAGTGGCAGGGGGAACACTGAAGCTTTCTTT.

The chain recombines TRBV27 with TRBJ2-7; 10 bases are a match to TRBD1. The CDR3 is 14 amino acids. Trimming took 5 bases from V and 2 from J; bases not matched to a gene: 3. CDR1 is MNHEY and CDR2 is SMNVEV in the germline V gene (reference sequence). In DNA, the CDR3 is TGTGCCAGCAGTGGCGGGACAGGGGCCTACGAGCAGTACTTC. Residues: CASSGGTGAYEQYF.

V and J are TRBV6-6 and TRBJ2-7, with 7 bases lining up with TRBD2. V dropped 6 bases and J dropped 0; count of bases not matched to a gene: 8. The CDR3 extends over 15 amino acids. Germline CDR1 MNHNY, CDR2 SVGAGI (reference sequence). The CDR3 coding sequence is TGTGCCAGCAGCCTGACCGGGAGGAGCTCCTACGAGCAGTACTTC. This sequence encodes CASSLTGRSSYEQYF.

The chain recombines TRBV27 with TRBJ1-5; 9 positions match TRBD1. J was trimmed by 7 bases and V by 5 bases; bases with no gene match: 6. In germline, CDR1 is MNHEY, CDR2 SMNVEV (reference sequence). This CDR3 comprises 14 residues. The CDR3 DNA reads as TGTGCCAGCAGTCCCGGACAGGGGAGCCAGCCCCAGCATTTT. This translates into CASSPGQGSQPQHF.

The J gene is TRBJ1-5, the V gene TRBV6-1; TRBD1 is a possible D gene (6 bases). The germline V gene has CDR1 MNHNS and CDR2 SASEGT. Trimming took 8 bases from V and 4 from J, leaving 15 bases between them. This CDR3 has 14 residues. The CDR3 DNA is TGTGCCAGCTTGCGGACAGATTCAAATCAGCCCCAGCATTTT. Its protein is CASLRTDSNQPQHF.

The chain uses TRBV5-1 and TRBJ1-1; 7 nucleotides align to TRBD1. This CDR3 is 15 amino acids long. Trimming cost V 4 bases and J 3 bases; bases outside gene matches: 9. The germline gives CDR1 SGHRS, CDR2 YFSETQ. CDR3 residues: CASSRAGGWYTEAFF. The CDR3 coding sequence is TGCGCCAGCAGCCGAGCAGGGGGATGGTACACTGAAGCTTTCTTT.

The chain uses TRBV9 and TRBJ1-2; 8 bases are a match to TRBD1. The ends lost 3 bases at V and 1 base at J; junction bases unmatched: 2. Per germline, CDR1 SGDLS and CDR2 YYNGEE. The CDR3 covers 14 residues. CDR3 nucleotides: TGTGCCAGCAGCGCAGGACAGGGTAACTATGGCTACACCTTC. It yields the protein CASSAGQGNYGYTF.